What follows is one TCR beta chain and its context. Its specificity is not known. This specimen belongs to a study of T cells in localized non-small cell lung cancer. Findings of the study overall: The study found T cell clonality highest in uninvolved adjacent lung, above tumor. Only one tumor region went through sequencing, so heterogeneity may still be there. Longer overall survival was linked to higher blood T cell density. Of the top 100 tumor clones, median approximately 50 were in adjacent lung, more than 25 among its top 100.

CDR1 MNHEY and CDR2 SMNVEV come from the germline V gene (reference sequence). V dropped 4 bases and J dropped 2 bases, with 6 bases sitting between them. The CDR3 totals 13 residues. Method: immunoSEQ multiplex PCR; TCRdb's copy keeps in-frame clones and lacks some. The profile shows tens of thousands of clones, over 80% of them singletons. The V call is TRBV27, the J call TRBJ1-5; D gene unclear. The receptor was isolated from a man aged 40 to 75 with stage I squamous cell lung carcinoma. Source: peripheral blood, taken before any cancer treatment. CDR3 sequence reads: CASSSRGNQPQHF. The DNA of the CDR3 is TGTGCCAGCAGTTCCCGGGGCAATCAGCCCCAGCATTTT.